Presented here are 18 T cell receptor beta chains from one specimen sequenced in a study of shared clonotypes between healthy human individuals (TCRdb year 2020). Library preparation used the immunoSEQ multiplex PCR assay. TCRdb retrieved this table from immuneACCESS and kept in-frame rearrangements only. Not all clones are present; in checked studies, unresolved V genes account for under half, and no reason is known for the remainder. In this sample the table shows around 1,100,000 clones, approximately 75% of which occur a single time. Together, the top ten hold almost 0.9% of the sample. The sample consisted of memory CD4+ T cells from PBMCs. The sample's cell subset or site, from its label and the paper: CD45RA-negative fraction. The receptors shown here come from a man aged 18 to 29 in good health. Some clones in this sample may be carry-over from other donors' samples.

This rearrangement joins TRBV5-1 to TRBJ2-5, with 7 bases aligning to TRBD1. CDR1 is SGHRS, CDR2 YFSETQ, per germline. The CDR3 spans 13 residues. Trimming removed 8 bases from V and 5 bases from J; junction bases left unmatched: 9. CDR3 bases: TGCGCCAGTAGACAGGGTACGTTGGAGACCCAGTACTTC. It codes for CASRQGTLETQYF.

J is TRBJ2-1 and V is TRBV7-8; TRBD2 agrees at 13 bases. Germline loops: CDR1 SGHVS, CDR2 FQNEAQ. The J segment lost 2 bases and the V segment lost 1 base, leaving 5 bases of the junction unmatched. The CDR3 runs 18 residues. The CDR3 loop is CASSLGLAGGFTYNEQFF. CDR3 bases: TGTGCCAGCAGCTTAGGACTAGCGGGAGGTTTCACCTACAATGAGCAGTTCTTC.

This chain links TRBV29-1 with TRBJ1-1; D unclear. The CDR3 loop spans 13 amino acids. V was shortened by 7 bases and J by 7 bases, with 19 bases between the two germline ends. Germline loops: CDR1 SQVTM, CDR2 ANQGSEA. The CDR3 here is CSAQRRGFNEAFF. CDR3 nucleotides: TGCAGCGCCCAGCGGCGGGGTTTTAATGAAGCTTTCTTT.

This chain connects TRBV11-3 to TRBJ2-3; D may match TRBD1 or TRBD2 (5 bases each). Germline values: CDR1 SGHNT, CDR2 YENEEA. The CDR3 has 14 amino acids. Trimming removed 5 bases at V and 4 bases at J, with 13 bases between. CDR3 amino acids: CASSRGAGPDTQYF. The CDR3 DNA follows: TGTGCCAGCAGCCGTGGGGCGGGCCCAGATACGCAGTATTTT.

The V and J genes are TRBV4-1 and TRBJ2-7, with TRBD1 identical over 9 bases. In germline, CDR1 is MGHRA, CDR2 YSYEKL. V dropped 6 bases and J dropped 4; count of bases not matched to a gene: 7. This CDR3 contains 14 residues. CDR3 residues: CASRHPGQGYEQYF. CDR3 in DNA: TGCGCCAGCAGGCACCCGGGACAGGGTTACGAGCAGTACTTC.

The CDR3 here is CSVDKAFF. The CDR3 DNA reads TGCAGCGTTGATAAAGCTTTCTTT. The chain has TRBV29-1 and TRBJ1-1, with D unclear. The CDR3 runs to 8 residues. V dropped 3 bases and J dropped 9 bases, with 2 bases sitting between them. The germline V gene has CDR1 SQVTM and CDR2 ANQGSEA. The full variable domain, with the rest looked up from reference TRBV29-1 and TRBJ1-1, is SAVISQKPSRDICQRGTSLTIQCQVDSQVTMMFWYRQQPGQSLTLIATANQGSEATYESGFVIDKFPISRPNLTFSTLTVSNMSPEDSSIYLCSVDKAFFGQGTRLTVV.

The CDR3 protein is CASSFRRRGMSSYNSPLHF. In nucleotides, the CDR3 is TGTGCCAGCAGTTTTCGTCGCAGGGGAATGAGCTCCTATAATTCACCCCTCCACTTT. The chain employs TRBV27 and TRBJ1-6; weak D call: TRBD1 (6 bases). V lost 3 bases and J lost 0, with 18 bases in between. Germline values: CDR1 MNHEY, CDR2 SMNVEV (reference sequence). The CDR3 has 19 residues.

CDR3 sequence reads: CSAGTGNNYGYTF. DNA for the CDR3: TGCAGCGCTGGGACAGGAAATAACTATGGCTACACCTTC. The chain links TRBV29-1 to TRBJ1-2, with 8 nucleotides matching TRBD1. The CDR3 has 13 residues. The germline CDR1 and CDR2 sequences are SQVTM and ANQGSEA. J lost 1 base, V lost 7 bases, and 5 bases had no gene match.

This chain's CDR3 is CASSALDFQGLGGNTIYF. The CDR3 coding sequence is TGTGCCAGCAGCGCACTGGATTTTCAGGGGTTGGGTGGAAACACCATATATTTT. This chain links TRBV28 with TRBJ1-3; a possible D gene is TRBD1 (6 bases). Trimming cost V 6 bases and J 3 bases, with 24 bases left between them. The CDR3 consists of 18 residues. The germline gives CDR1 MDHEN, CDR2 SYDVKM.

V gene TRBV10-3 combines with J gene TRBJ2-5; D unclear. The germline V and J ends were trimmed by 0 bases and 7 bases, with 15 bases remaining between them. Looked up from germline, CDR1 is ENHRY and CDR2 is SYGVKD. The CDR3 loop spans 15 amino acids. In DNA form, the CDR3 reads TGTGCCATCAGTGAGTCAGGCCTCCCCGTAGGGACCCAGTACTTC. Translated, it gives CAISESGLPVGTQYF.

The CDR3 reads CASSLVGGANTGELFF. For the CDR3, the DNA is TGTGCCAGCAGCTTAGTGGGGGGCGCGAACACCGGGGAGCTGTTTTTT. This sequence joins TRBV5-4 and TRBJ2-2, with D perhaps assigned TRBD1 or TRBD2 (6 bases each). Germline lookup yields CDR1 SGHNT and CDR2 YYREEE (reference sequence). The CDR3 sequence is 16 residues long. The V end lost 2 bases, the J end lost 0 bases, and 11 bases lay between the germline ends.

This chain uses TRBV5-1 with TRBJ2-2, with TRBD2 identical over 8 bases. This CDR3 has 14 residues. V shed 10 bases, J shed 5 bases, and the junction held 10 bases outside the gene matches. Germline V gives CDR1 SGHRS, CDR2 YFSETQ. As DNA, the CDR3 is TGCGCCGGGGAAGCGGGAGTGGATACCGGGGAGCTGTTTTTT. This gives the protein CAGEAGVDTGELFF. Variable domain in full (rest from reference TRBV5-1 and TRBJ2-2): KAGVTQTPRYLIKTRGQQVTLSCSPISGHRSVSWYQQTPGQGLQFLFEYFSETQRNKGNFPGRFSGRQFSNSRSEMNVSTLELGDSALYLCAGEAGVDTGELFFGEGSRLTVL.

This clone has a handful of counts. The V and J genes are TRBV27 and TRBJ1-1; no clear D. The length of the CDR3 is 13 residues. Germline CDR1 and CDR2: MNHEY and SMNVEV (reference sequence). V shed 6 bases and J shed 7 bases, with 15 bases lying between them. The CDR3, as DNA: TGTGCCAGCAGAGCCAGACCGAATCTTGAAGCTTTCTTT. This codes for CASRARPNLEAFF.

This clone was observed once. V gene TRBV18 combines with J gene TRBJ1-3, with 7 bases matching TRBD1. Trimming at V came to 1 base and at J to 0 bases, leaving 3 bases not matched to a gene. Germline CDR1 is KGHSH and CDR2 is LQKENI. CDR3 length equals 16 residues. The CDR3 DNA reads TGTGCCAGCTCACCACAGGGGGCCAGCTCTGGAAACACCATATATTTT. Encoded protein: CASSPQGASSGNTIYF.

This chain connects TRBV28 to TRBJ2-2, with TRBD1 identical over 9 bases. The junction had 2 bases not matched to a gene; V was cut back by 3 bases and J by 6 bases. The germline gives CDR1 MDHEN, CDR2 SYDVKM. The CDR3 sequence is 14 residues long. This CDR3 is CASSFWDRAGELFF. The CDR3 nucleotides are TGTGCCAGCAGTTTTTGGGACAGGGCCGGGGAGCTGTTTTTT.

J is TRBJ2-2 and V is TRBV29-1, with D perhaps being TRBD1 or TRBD2 (5 bases each). V was shortened by 7 bases and J by 1 base, with 13 bases between the two germline ends. The germline CDR1 and CDR2 sequences are SQVTM and ANQGSEA. This CDR3 comprises 14 residues. The CDR3 reads CSARDRRNTGELFF. In nucleotides, the CDR3 is TGCAGCGCTAGGGACCGCAGGAACACCGGGGAGCTGTTTTTT.

This chain connects TRBV29-1 to TRBJ2-7; no clear D gene. V was clipped by 5 bases and J by 2 bases, with 19 bases between them. This CDR3 is 15 amino acids long. Looked up from germline, CDR1 is SQVTM and CDR2 is ANQGSEA. In DNA form, the CDR3 reads TGCAGCGTTCTCACTTTGGGGTCTAGTCCCTACGAGCAGTACTTC. Translating it yields CSVLTLGSSPYEQYF.

Comment on this clone: The same CDR3 also results from other DNA sequences found in this sample. The chain links TRBV4-1 to TRBJ2-4, with 11 positions matching TRBD2. The CDR3 contains 18 residues. Germline V gene data show CDR1 as MGHRA and CDR2 as YSYEKL. The J segment lost 0 bases and the V segment lost 1 base, leaving 5 bases of the junction unmatched. The CDR3 is CASSQGLAGGLAKNIQYF. The CDR3 coding sequence is TGCGCCAGCAGCCAAGGGCTAGCGGGGGGTCTAGCCAAAAACATTCAGTACTTC.